These 13 T cell receptor beta chains came from one sample sequenced in a study of CD8+ T cells in alopecia areata. Extracted RNA was reverse transcribed into cDNA, the sequencing template. The protocol was immunoSEQ multiplex PCR, while the TCRdb copy is restricted to in-frame clones and leaves out a portion. The sample consists of some 100,000 clones, about 54% of them appearing once. Treatment: oral pan-JAK inhibitor, 5-10 mg twice daily. The sample was CD8+ T cells sorted from blood, taken at week 4, from a patient treated with tofacitinib. These receptors were taken from a human donor with alopecia areata.

V usage is TRBV9 and J usage is TRBJ1-2; D might be TRBD1 (6 bases). CDR1 and CDR2 from the germline V gene are SGDLS and YYNGEE. V dropped 0 bases and J dropped 4 bases, with 22 bases sitting between them. The CDR3 runs 18 residues. The CDR3 DNA reads TGTGCCAGCAGCGTAGGGGGCACCAGGGGAGGAACTGGCTATGGCTACACCTTC. This codes for CASSVGGTRGGTGYGYTF.

This clone occurred once. The gene calls are TRBV4-1 and TRBJ2-7; 7 positions match TRBD1. The CDR3 runs to 16 residues. Per germline, CDR1 MGHRA and CDR2 YSYEKL. Losses at the gene ends were 0 bases for V and 2 bases for J; bases not matched to a gene: 7. This CDR3 is CASSQEGTAPTYEQYF. The DNA for the CDR3 is TGCGCCAGCAGCCAAGAAGGGACAGCGCCAACCTACGAGCAGTACTTC.

This clone turned up a few times. The chain is built from TRBV7-9 and TRBJ2-7, with a weak D call TRBD2 (6 bases). Germline V gene data show CDR1 as SEHNR and CDR2 as FQNEAQ (reference sequence). This CDR3 region has 14 residues. The V gene lost 5 bases and the J gene lost 3 bases, with 14 bases spanning the gap. The CDR3 DNA sequence: TGTGCCAGCAGCCCACGGGTGGGAGGCTACGAGCAGTACTTC. The encoded protein is CASSPRVGGYEQYF.

On this clone: A junction end diverges from the germline sequence, so it may reflect a read error. The J gene is TRBJ2-1, the V gene TRBV5-4; 11 positions match TRBD2. CDR3 length: 16 amino acids. Germline loops: CDR1 SGHNT, CDR2 YYREEE (reference sequence). The CDR3 is CASSQDGGLADNEQFF. The CDR3 DNA follows: TGCGCCAGCAGCCAAGATGGGGGACTAGCGGACAATGAGCAGTTCTTC.

The chain employs TRBV12-5 and TRBJ2-1, with D unresolved. CDR3 size: 12 residues. Germline values: CDR1 LGHNT, CDR2 FRNRAP. The V end was cut by 2 bases, the J end by 6 bases, with 5 bases between. The CDR3 bases are TGTGCTAGTGGTTTGTATAGCAATGAGCAGTTCTTC. Its protein is CASGLYSNEQFF. Drawing the rest from reference TRBV12-5 and TRBJ2-1, the complete variable domain is DARVTQTPRHKVTEMGQEVTMRCQPILGHNTVFWYRQTMMQGLELLAYFRNRAPLDDSGMPKDRFSAEMPDATLATLKIQPSEPRDSAVYFCASGLYSNEQFFGPGTRLTVL.

The table lists this clone with a few counts. This chain links TRBV6-1 with TRBJ2-1; 10 bases line up with TRBD2. The germline CDR1 and CDR2 sequences are MNHNS and SASEGT. The junction had 8 bases not matched to a gene; V was cut back by 8 bases and J by 7 bases. This CDR3 spans 14 amino acids. CDR3 in amino acids: CASSSGGASNEQFF. The CDR3 DNA reads as TGTGCCAGCTCTAGCGGGGGAGCTTCAAATGAGCAGTTCTTC.

The chain combines TRBV2 with TRBJ1-5; 7 bases map to TRBD1. Per germline, CDR1 SNHLY and CDR2 FYNNEI. The V gene end was trimmed by 3 bases and the J gene end by 1 base; junction bases not matched to a gene: 6. The CDR3 runs 16 residues. In nucleotides, the CDR3 is TGTGCCAGCAGTGAGGGCCGACAGGGAAGCAATCAGCCCCAGCATTTT. It yields the protein CASSEGRQGSNQPQHF.

The V gene is TRBV30, the J gene TRBJ2-3, with no clear D. Per germline, CDR1 GTSNPN and CDR2 SVGIG (reference sequence). CDR3 size: 10 residues. V was trimmed by 1 base and J by 5 bases, leaving 1 base between them. The CDR3 here is CAWSGDTQYF. CDR3 DNA sequence: TGTGCCTGGAGTGGAGATACGCAGTATTTT.

The rearrangement links TRBV30 to TRBJ1-5; 7 positions agree with TRBD1. The CDR3 covers 14 residues. CDR1 and CDR2 (germline): GTSNPN, SVGIG (reference sequence). V was pared by 8 bases and J by 6 bases, with 13 bases of the junction left unmatched. In DNA form, the CDR3 reads TGTGCCGCCGAAAGGACAGGACCGGGTCAGCCCCAGCATTTT. It translates to CAAERTGPGQPQHF.

The table lists this clone with a few counts. The V call is TRBV30, the J call TRBJ2-7; D is possibly TRBD1 or TRBD2 (6 bases each). Deletions cut 5 bases from V and 4 bases from J, with 12 bases between. The CDR3 totals 12 residues. Per the germline V gene, CDR1 is GTSNPN and CDR2 is SVGIG (reference sequence). The CDR3 is CAWSWGAYEQYF. DNA of the CDR3: TGTGCCTGGTCCTGGGGGGCGTACGAGCAGTACTTC.

This chain links TRBV5-1 with TRBJ2-1; no firm D call. CDR1 and CDR2 (germline): SGHRS, YFSETQ. The CDR3 is made up of 15 amino acids. Trimming removed 3 bases from V and 7 bases from J, with 17 bases in between. For the CDR3, the DNA is TGCGCCAGCAGCTCGGGCGACGGCTTAGGGAATGAGCAGTTCTTC. Translating gives CASSSGDGLGNEQFF.

CDR3 nucleotides: TGTGCCAGCAGTTCCTTGGGACAGACCCAGTACTTC. Encoded protein: CASSSLGQTQYF. The rearrangement uses TRBV27 and TRBJ2-5, with D perhaps given as TRBD1 or TRBD2 (5 bases each). This CDR3 is 12 amino acids long. V lost 4 bases to trimming and J lost 6 bases, with 9 bases between them. From germline, CDR1 is MNHEY and CDR2 SMNVEV (reference sequence).

The chain uses TRBV27 and TRBJ1-5, with 7 nucleotides matching TRBD1. Germline CDR1 is MNHEY and CDR2 is SMNVEV (reference sequence). The CDR3 totals 16 residues. J lost 2 bases, V lost 2 bases, and 6 bases had no gene match. The CDR3 is CASSLEGAGGNQPQHF. CDR3 in DNA: TGTGCCAGCAGTTTAGAGGGGGCCGGGGGCAATCAGCCCCAGCATTTT.